The source of this T cell receptor (beta chain) is a study of T-cell reconstitution after alpha-beta-depleted transplantation in children. J was trimmed by 3 bases and V by 6 bases; bases with no gene match: 3. The CDR3 is 13 residues long. As it was prepared, the TCRbeta library received unique molecular identifiers. From the PCR reads, TCRdb called clonotypes with MiXCR, one entry per CDR3 protein. Here the sample spans around 410,000 distinct CDR3 sequences, approximately 10% being singletons. This material consisted of PBMCs from the stem cell graft donor, taken from the stem cell graft. The chain combines TRBV12-3 or TRBV12-4 with TRBJ2-3; 7 nucleotides align to TRBD2. This clonotype was sampled from a human donor who donated a stem cell graft to a child with acute myeloid leukemia. DNA of the CDR3: TGTGCCAGCAGAATACTAGCGACAGATACGCAGTATTTT. Its protein is CASRILATDTQYF.